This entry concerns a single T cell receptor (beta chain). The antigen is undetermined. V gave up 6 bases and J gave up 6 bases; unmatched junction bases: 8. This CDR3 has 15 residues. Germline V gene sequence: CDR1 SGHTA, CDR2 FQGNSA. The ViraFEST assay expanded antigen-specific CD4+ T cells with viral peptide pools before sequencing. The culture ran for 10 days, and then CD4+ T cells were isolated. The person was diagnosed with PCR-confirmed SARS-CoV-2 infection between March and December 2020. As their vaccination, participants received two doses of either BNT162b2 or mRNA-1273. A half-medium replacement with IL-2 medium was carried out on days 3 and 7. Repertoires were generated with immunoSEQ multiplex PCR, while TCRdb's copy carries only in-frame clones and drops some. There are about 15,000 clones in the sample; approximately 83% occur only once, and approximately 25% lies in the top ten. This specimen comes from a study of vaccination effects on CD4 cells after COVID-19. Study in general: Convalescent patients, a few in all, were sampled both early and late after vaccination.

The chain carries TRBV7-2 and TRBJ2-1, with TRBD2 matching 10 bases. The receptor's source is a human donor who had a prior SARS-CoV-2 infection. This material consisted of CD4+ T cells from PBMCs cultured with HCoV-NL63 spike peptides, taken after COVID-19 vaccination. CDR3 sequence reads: CASRTQRGGRNEQFF. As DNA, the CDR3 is TGTGCCAGCAGGACACAGCGGGGGGGCCGCAATGAGCAGTTCTTC.